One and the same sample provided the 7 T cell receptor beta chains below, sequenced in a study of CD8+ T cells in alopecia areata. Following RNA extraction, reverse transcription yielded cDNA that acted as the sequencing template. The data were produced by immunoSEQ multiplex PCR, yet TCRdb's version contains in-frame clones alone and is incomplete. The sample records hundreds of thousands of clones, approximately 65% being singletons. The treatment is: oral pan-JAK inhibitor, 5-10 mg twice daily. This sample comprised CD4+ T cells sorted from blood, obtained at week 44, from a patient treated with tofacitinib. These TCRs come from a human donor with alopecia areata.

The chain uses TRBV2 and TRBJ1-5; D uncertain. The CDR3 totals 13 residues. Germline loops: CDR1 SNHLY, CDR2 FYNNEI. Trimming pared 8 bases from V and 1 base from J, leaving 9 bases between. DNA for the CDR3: TGTGCCAGCCGGGGTGACAGCAATCAGCCCCAGCATTTT. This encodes CASRGDSNQPQHF.

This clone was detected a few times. DNA of the CDR3: TGTGCCAGCAGTTTAGCCCTAACCCTCTCAGCTTTCTTT. Its protein product is CASSLALTLSAFF. The V gene is TRBV28, the J gene TRBJ1-1; D is unclear. V was cut by 2 bases and J by 10 bases, with 14 bases left in between. Per the germline V gene, CDR1 is MDHEN and CDR2 is SYDVKM. The CDR3 loop spans 13 amino acids.

CDR3 region: CASSAVGGAREQFF. CDR3 in DNA: TGTGCCAGCAGTGCCGTAGGGGGGGCCAGGGAGCAGTTCTTC. This sequence joins TRBV25-1 and TRBJ2-1, with D perhaps TRBD2 (7 bases). This CDR3 contains 14 residues. Germline V gene lookup returns CDR1 MGHDK and CDR2 SYGVNS. V lost 4 bases and J lost 10, with 17 bases in between.

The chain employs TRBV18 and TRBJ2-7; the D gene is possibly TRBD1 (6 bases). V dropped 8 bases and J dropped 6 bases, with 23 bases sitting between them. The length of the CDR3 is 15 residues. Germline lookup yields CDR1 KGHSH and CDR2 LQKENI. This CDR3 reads CASATDTLGQSEQYF. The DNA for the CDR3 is TGTGCCAGCGCCACTGACACCCTGGGACAAAGCGAGCAGTACTTC.

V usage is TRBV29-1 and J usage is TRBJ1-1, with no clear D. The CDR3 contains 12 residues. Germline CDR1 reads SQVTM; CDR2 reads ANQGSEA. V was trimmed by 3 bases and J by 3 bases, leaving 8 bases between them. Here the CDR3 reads CSVDDAYTEAFF. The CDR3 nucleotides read TGCAGCGTTGACGACGCCTACACTGAAGCTTTCTTT. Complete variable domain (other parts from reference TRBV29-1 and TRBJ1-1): SAVISQKPSRDICQRGTSLTIQCQVDSQVTMMFWYRQQPGQSLTLIATANQGSEATYESGFVIDKFPISRPNLTFSTLTVSNMSPEDSSIYLCSVDDAYTEAFFGQGTRLTVV.

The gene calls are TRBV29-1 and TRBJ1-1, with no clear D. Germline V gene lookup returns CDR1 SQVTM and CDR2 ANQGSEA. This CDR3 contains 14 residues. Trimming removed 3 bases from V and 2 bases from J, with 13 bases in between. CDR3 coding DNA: TGCAGCGTTGATTCGCTCCGAGGAAACACTGAAGCTTTCTTT. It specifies CSVDSLRGNTEAFF.

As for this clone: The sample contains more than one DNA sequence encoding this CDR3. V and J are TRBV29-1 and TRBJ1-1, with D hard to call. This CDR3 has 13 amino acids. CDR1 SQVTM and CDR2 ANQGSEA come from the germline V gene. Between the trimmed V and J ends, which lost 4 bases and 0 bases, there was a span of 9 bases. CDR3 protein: CSVVGVMNTEAFF. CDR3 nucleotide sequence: TGCAGCGTTGTCGGGGTCATGAACACTGAAGCTTTCTTT. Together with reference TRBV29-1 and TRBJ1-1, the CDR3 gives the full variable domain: SAVISQKPSRDICQRGTSLTIQCQVDSQVTMMFWYRQQPGQSLTLIATANQGSEATYESGFVIDKFPISRPNLTFSTLTVSNMSPEDSSIYLCSVVGVMNTEAFFGQGTRLTVV.